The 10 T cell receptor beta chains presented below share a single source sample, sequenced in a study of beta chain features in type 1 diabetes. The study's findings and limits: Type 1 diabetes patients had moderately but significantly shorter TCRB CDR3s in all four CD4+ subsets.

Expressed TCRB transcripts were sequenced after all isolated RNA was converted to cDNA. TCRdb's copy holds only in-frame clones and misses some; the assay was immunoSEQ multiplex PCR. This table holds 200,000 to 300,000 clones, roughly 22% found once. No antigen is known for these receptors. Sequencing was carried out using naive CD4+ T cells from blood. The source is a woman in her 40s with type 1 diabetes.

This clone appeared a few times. The chain's CDR3 is CASSRGTGGPGNIQYF. CDR3 in DNA: TGTGCCAGCAGCCGGGGGACGGGGGGCCCCGGAAACATTCAGTACTTC. This chain links TRBV7-2 with TRBJ2-4; possible D gene TRBD2, 7 bases. CDR1 is SGHTA and CDR2 is FQGNSA in the germline V gene. The CDR3 runs to 16 residues. V was pared by 5 bases and J by 6 bases, with 20 bases between.

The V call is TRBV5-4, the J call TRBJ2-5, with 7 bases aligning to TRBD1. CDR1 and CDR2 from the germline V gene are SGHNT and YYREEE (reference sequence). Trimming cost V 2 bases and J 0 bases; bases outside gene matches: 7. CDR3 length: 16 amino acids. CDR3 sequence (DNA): TGTGCCAGCAGCTTCCGATCCGGGACAGACCAAGAGACCCAGTACTTC. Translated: CASSFRSGTDQETQYF.

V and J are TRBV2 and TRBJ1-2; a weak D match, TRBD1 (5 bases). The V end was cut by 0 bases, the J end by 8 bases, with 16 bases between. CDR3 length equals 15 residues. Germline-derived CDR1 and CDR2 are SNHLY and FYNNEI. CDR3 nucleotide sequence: TGTGCCAGCAGTGAAGCGGCCAGGGCCGGAAAGGGCTACACCTTC. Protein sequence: CASSEAARAGKGYTF.

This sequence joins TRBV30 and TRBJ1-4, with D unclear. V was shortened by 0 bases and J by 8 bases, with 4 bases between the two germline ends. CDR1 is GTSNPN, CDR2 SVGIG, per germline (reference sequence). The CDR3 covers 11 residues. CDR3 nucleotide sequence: TGTGCCTGGAGTGTAAGCGAAAAACTGTTTTTT. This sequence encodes CAWSVSEKLFF.

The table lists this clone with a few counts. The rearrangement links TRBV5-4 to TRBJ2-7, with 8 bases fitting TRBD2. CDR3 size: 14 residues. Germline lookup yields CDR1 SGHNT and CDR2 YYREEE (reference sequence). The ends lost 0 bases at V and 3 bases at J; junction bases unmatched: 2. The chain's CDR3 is CASSLAAGDYEQYF. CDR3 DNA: TGTGCCAGCAGCTTGGCAGCGGGAGACTACGAGCAGTACTTC.

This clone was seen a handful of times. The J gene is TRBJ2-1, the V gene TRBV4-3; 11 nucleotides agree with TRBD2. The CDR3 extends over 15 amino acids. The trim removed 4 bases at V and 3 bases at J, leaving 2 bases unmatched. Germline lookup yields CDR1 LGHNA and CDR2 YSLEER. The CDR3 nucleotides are TGCGCCAGCAGCCTGACTAGCGGGAACTACAATGAGCAGTTCTTC. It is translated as CASSLTSGNYNEQFF.

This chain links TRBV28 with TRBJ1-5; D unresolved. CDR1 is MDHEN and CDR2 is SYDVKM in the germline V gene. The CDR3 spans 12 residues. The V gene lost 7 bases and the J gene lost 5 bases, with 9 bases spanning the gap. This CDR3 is CASTSPDQPQHF. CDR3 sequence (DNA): TGTGCCAGCACCTCCCCGGATCAGCCCCAGCATTTT.

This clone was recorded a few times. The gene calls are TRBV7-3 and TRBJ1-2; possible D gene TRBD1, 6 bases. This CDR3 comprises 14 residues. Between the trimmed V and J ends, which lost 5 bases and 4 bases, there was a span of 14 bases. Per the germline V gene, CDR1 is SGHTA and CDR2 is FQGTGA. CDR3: CASSPGVPGYGYTF. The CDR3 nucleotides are TGTGCCAGCAGCCCAGGGGTCCCTGGCTATGGCTACACCTTC.

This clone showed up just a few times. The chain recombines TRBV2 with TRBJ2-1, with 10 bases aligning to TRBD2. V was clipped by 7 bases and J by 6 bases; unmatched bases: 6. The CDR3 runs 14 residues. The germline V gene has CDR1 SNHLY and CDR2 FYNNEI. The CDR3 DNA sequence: TGTGCCAGCAATCTAGCGGGAGTAACCAATGAGCAGTTCTTC. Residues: CASNLAGVTNEQFF.

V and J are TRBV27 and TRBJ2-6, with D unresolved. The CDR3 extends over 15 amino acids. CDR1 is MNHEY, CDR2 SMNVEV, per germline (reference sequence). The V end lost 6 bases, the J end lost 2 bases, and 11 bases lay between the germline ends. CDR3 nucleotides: TGTGCCAGCAGCGTTTTAGCCGCTGGGGCCAACGTCCTGACTTTC. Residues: CASSVLAAGANVLTF.